Listed below are T cell receptor beta chains from one sample, sequenced in a study of blood T cell repertoires in COVID-19. Assay used: immunoSEQ multiplex PCR; TCRdb lists only in-frame clones, some missing. The table lists about 140,000 clones, about 87% of them singletons. Material for sequencing was PBMCs or T cells enriched from blood (not recorded which). These receptor sequences come from a man in his forties or fifties in a cohort exposed to, infected with or recovered from COVID-19 (not recorded which). The CDR3 runs from the conserved cysteine through the conserved F or W. Each record gives: D gene, V gene, J gene, clone size, CDR3 DNA, CDR3 protein. A D gene is named only where the DNA matches it firmly. Expanded clones are given a class, and other clones once, few, many or no size at all.

>NA|TRBV10-3|TRBJ1-6|NA
TGTGCCATCAGTGTACAGGGCGATTCACCCCTCCACTTT
CAISVQGDSPLHF
>TRBD2|TRBV19|TRBJ2-1|once
TGTGCCAGTAGTAACAGACTAGCGGGAGCTGCCTACAATGAGCAGTTCTTC
CASSNRLAGAAYNEQFF
>NA|TRBV6-5|TRBJ1-2|NA
TGTGCCAGCAGACCGGCTAACTATGGCTACACCTTC
CASRPANYGYTF
>NA|TRBV21-1|TRBJ2-3|NA
TGTGCCAGCAGCAAGGGCGGGCTTTACCCCGATACGCAGTATTTT
CASSKGGLYPDTQYF
>TRBD2|TRBV4-1|TRBJ2-1|few
TGCGCCAGCAGCCAATCGGCTAGCGGGCTCAATGAGCAGTTCTTC
CASSQSASGLNEQFF
>NA|TRBV30|TRBJ2-5|NA
TGTGCCTGGAGTTTGGGGGGATGGCAAGAGACCCAGTACTTC
CAWSLGGWQETQYF
>TRBD1|TRBV24-1|TRBJ2-7|NA
TGTGCCACCAGTGATTCGGGACAGGGGGGCGAGCAGTACTTC
CATSDSGQGGEQYF
>TRBD2|TRBV5-4|TRBJ2-5|once
TGTGCCAGCAGCTTGGCGGGCGGGAGGTGGGAGACCCAGTACTTC
CASSLAGGRWETQYF
>NA|TRBV27|TRBJ2-7|few
TGTGCCAGCAGTTTATCAGTTGGGAGCTACGAGCAGTACTTC
CASSLSVGSYEQYF
>TRBD1|TRBV6-5|TRBJ1-2|NA
TGTGCCAGCAGTTCGGGACAGGGATCCTCTGGCTACACCTTC
CASSSGQGSSGYTF
>NA|TRBV28|TRBJ1-1|NA
TGTGCCAGCAGTTTTTCCGGTGAAGCTTTCTTT
CASSFSGEAFF
>NA|TRBV5-5|TRBJ1-1|NA
TGTGCCAGCAGCTCACAGGGTAGAACTGAAGCTTTCTTT
CASSSQGRTEAFF
>TRBD2|TRBV5-4|TRBJ2-2|NA
TGTGCCAGCAGCTTGGACGGGACTACGTTAGGGGAGCTGTTTTTT
CASSLDGTTLGELFF
>NA|TRBV7-2|TRBJ1-4|once
TGTGCCAGCAGCTTCGGGTCGCGTGAAAAACTGTTTTTT
CASSFGSREKLFF
>TRBD1|TRBV5-1|TRBJ1-2|NA
TGCGCCAGCAGCTGGACAGGGGAGGATGGCTACACCTTC
CASSWTGEDGYTF
>NA|TRBV19|TRBJ2-3|NA
TGTGCCAGTAGTCCCCTCCCCGGGGTTTGGACAGATACGCAGTATTTT
CASSPLPGVWTDTQYF
>NA|TRBV14|TRBJ2-5|NA
TGTGCCAGCAGCCGCGCGGTGAAGAGGGAGACCCAGTACTTC
CASSRAVKRETQYF
>TRBD1|TRBV27|TRBJ1-2|NA
TGTGCCAGCAGTCTAAACAGGGGAGCTAACTATGGCTACACCTTC
CASSLNRGANYGYTF
>TRBD1|TRBV7-8|TRBJ2-5|NA
TGTGCCAGCAGCAACCGACAGGGGGCGGGCCTAGAGACCCAGTACTTC
CASSNRQGAGLETQYF
>TRBD1|TRBV4-3|TRBJ1-5|NA
TGCGCCAGCAGCCAAGATAGGACAGGGGCTGGCAATCAGCCCCAGCATTTT
CASSQDRTGAGNQPQHF
>NA|TRBV12-3/TRBV12-4|TRBJ2-1|NA
TGTGCCAGCAGCTGGGACACTTACAATGAGCAGTTCTTC
CASSWDTYNEQFF
>NA|TRBV13|TRBJ2-1|NA
TGTGCCAGCAGCTTAGCGGGGGGGAGACAGGGTTACAATGAGCAGTTCTTC
CASSLAGGRQGYNEQFF
>TRBD1|TRBV18|TRBJ1-2|NA
TGTGCCAGCTCACCACGGTTCTGGACAGGTTGGGATGGCTACACCTTC
CASSPRFWTGWDGYTF
>TRBD1|TRBV10-3|TRBJ2-7|NA
TGTGCCATCAGTGAGGATGCGTCAGGGGGCACCTACGAGCAGTACTTC
CAISEDASGGTYEQYF
>TRBD1|TRBV19|TRBJ1-1|NA
TGTGCCAGTAGTATGGGGGGGCCCGGACAGGGTGGCACTGAAGCTTTCTTT
CASSMGGPGQGGTEAFF
>NA|TRBV19|TRBJ2-1|once
TGTGCCAGTAGGCAAGCGGGCGAAGGCAATGAGCAGTTCTTC
CASRQAGEGNEQFF
>TRBD2|TRBV11-2|TRBJ2-3|NA
TGTGCCAGCAGCAGCGGGGGAACTATCACAGATACGCAGTATTTT
CASSSGGTITDTQYF
>NA|TRBV7-2|TRBJ2-5|NA
TGTGCCAGCAGCTTCGGTACAGACGAGACCCAGTACTTC
CASSFGTDETQYF
>NA|TRBV10-2|TRBJ2-7|NA
TGCGCCAGCAGTGAGTCTCGTTACGCCCCGGGATTATACGAGCAGTACTTC
CASSESRYAPGLYEQYF
>NA|TRBV7-8|TRBJ1-1|NA
TGTGCCAGCAGCTTAGACAGGGCCCAGCCGGGCACTGAAGCTTTCTTT
CASSLDRAQPGTEAFF
>TRBD2|TRBV10-3|TRBJ2-3|NA
TGTGCCATCAGTGACACAGCGGGATACACAGATACGCAGTATTTT
CAISDTAGYTDTQYF
>TRBD2|TRBV19|TRBJ2-7|NA
TGTGCCAGTAGTATCGGCGGGAGTGGGTCCTACGAGCAGTACTTC
CASSIGGSGSYEQYF
>TRBD1|TRBV11-2|TRBJ2-1|NA
TGTGCCAGCAGCGCATACGGGACAGGGGGCAACGAGCAGTTCTTC
CASSAYGTGGNEQFF
>TRBD2|TRBV19|TRBJ2-1|NA
TGTGCCAGTAGCAGGTCGCGGGAGAATGAGCAGTTCTTC
CASSRSRENEQFF
>NA|TRBV7-9|TRBJ1-2|NA
TGTGCCAGCAGCTCCGGGACACTGACGTTCTATGGCTACACCTTC
CASSSGTLTFYGYTF
>TRBD1|TRBV10-2|TRBJ2-7|NA
TGCGCCAGCAGTGAGGGACAGGGCTCCGAGCAGTACTTC
CASSEGQGSEQYF